A selection of T cell receptor beta chains follows, all from one sample in a study of T-cell memory formation after mild COVID-19. TCRdb called the 5' RACE reads again in MiXCR, with one record for every CDR3 protein. This sample has about 90,000 distinct CDR3 sequences, with approximately 16% found just once. Sequenced material: PBMCs or a T cell subset sorted from them (not recorded which). All receptors come from a man between 18 and 29 years old who had mild COVID-19 (a few samples of this study predate the infection). Cell type and time point are not known. The CDR3 runs from the conserved cysteine through the conserved F or W. Fields, in order: J gene, D gene, clone size, V gene, CDR3 length, CDR3 DNA, CDR3 protein. D genes are given only for firm matches. Expanded clones are given a class, and other clones once, few, many or no size at all.

TRBJ2-7 | NA | NA | TRBV20-1 | 13 | TGCAGTGCTAGAGAGCCGACAGGTTACGAGCAGTACTTC | CSAREPTGYEQYF
TRBJ2-5 | TRBD2 | NA | TRBV5-1 | 15 | TGCGCCAGCTGCCCTCTAGCGGGGGTCCAAGAGACCCAGTACTTC | CASCPLAGVQETQYF
TRBJ2-3 | NA | NA | TRBV7-2 | 19 | TGTGCCAGCAGCTTAGGGTGGTGGCGGGGTCCTTTGGAGGGAGATACGCAGTATTTT | CASSLGWWRGPLEGDTQYF
TRBJ2-1 | NA | NA | TRBV7-8 | 14 | TGTGCCAGCAGTAACGGCGGAACCTACAATGAGCAGTTCTTC | CASSNGGTYNEQFF
TRBJ2-7 | NA | few | TRBV27 | 14 | TGTGCCAGCAGTTTATGGGGGGCGAACCACGAGCAGTACTTC | CASSLWGANHEQYF
TRBJ2-3 | TRBD2 | NA | TRBV7-8 | 15 | TGTGCCAGCAGCTCCTTCCCGGGGGGGTTAGATACGCAGTATTTT | CASSSFPGGLDTQYF
TRBJ2-3 | TRBD1 | NA | TRBV6-2/TRBV6-3 | 14 | TGTGCCAGCAGACAGGGGGCTCCCACAGATACGCAGTATTTT | CASRQGAPTDTQYF
TRBJ2-1 | TRBD2 | few | TRBV20-1 | 15 | TGCAGTGCTAGAGACCTAGAGCGGGGGTACAATGAGCAGTTCTTC | CSARDLERGYNEQFF
TRBJ1-1 | NA | NA | TRBV4-1 | 15 | TGCGCCAGCAGCTTCAATACCGGGGTTAGGACTGAAGCTTTCTTT | CASSFNTGVRTEAFF
TRBJ2-5 | TRBD2 | once | TRBV3-1 | 16 | TGTGCCAGCAGCCAAGAGCGAGCGGGGGGAAGGTGGACCCAGTACTTC | CASSQERAGGRWTQYF
TRBJ2-3 | NA | few | TRBV7-9 | 17 | TGTGCCAGCAGCTCCCCCCCGGGAGCGGACGACACAGATACGCAGTATTTT | CASSSPPGADDTDTQYF
TRBJ2-3 | TRBD2 | NA | TRBV12-3/TRBV12-4 | 17 | TGTGCCAGCAGGGAACTCGGACTAGCGGGGGCAACAGATACGCAGTATTTT | CASRELGLAGATDTQYF
TRBJ1-1 | TRBD1 | medium-sized | TRBV20-1 | 12 | TGCAGTGCTTGGACAGGGAACACTGAAGCTTTCTTT | CSAWTGNTEAFF
TRBJ2-2 | TRBD1 | NA | TRBV3-1 | 13 | TGTGCCAGCAGCCCGACAGGGTCCGGGGAGCTGTTTTTT | CASSPTGSGELFF
TRBJ2-7 | NA | NA | TRBV12-3/TRBV12-4 | 15 | TGTGCCAGCAGCCCCGAGGGGTTCGGGTACTACGAGCAGTACTTC | CASSPEGFGYYEQYF
TRBJ1-1 | NA | few | TRBV12-3/TRBV12-4 | 14 | TGTGCCAGCAGCAGCTTCCGTAGTGACACTGAAGCTTTCTTT | CASSSFRSDTEAFF
TRBJ2-7 | NA | NA | TRBV4-2 | 12 | TGTGCCAGCAGCCAAGATGTGAGCGAGCAGTACTTC | CASSQDVSEQYF